Below, 12 T cell receptor beta chains from the same sample are listed, as sequenced in a study of shared clonotypes between healthy human individuals. Measured with immunoSEQ multiplex PCR; TCRdb has only the in-frame clones, and not every one. The profile shows about a million clones, approximately 70% of them singletons. Sequenced sample: memory CD4+ T cells sorted from blood. The sample's subset: CD45RA-negative fraction. Receptor source: a man younger than 35 in good health.

The chain combines TRBV27 with TRBJ2-1; D may be TRBD1 (5 bases). In germline, CDR1 is MNHEY, CDR2 SMNVEV (reference sequence). Trimming left V 6 bases short and J 5 bases short, with 11 bases between. This CDR3 has 13 residues. The CDR3 nucleotides read TGTGCCAGCAGCCCAGACAGAAACAATGAGCAGTTCTTC. Translation gives CASSPDRNNEQFF.

Of note for this clone: At one of its ends the junction is not consistent with the germline gene, which may arise from a read error. The J gene is TRBJ2-5, the V gene TRBV7-7; 7 bases agree with TRBD1. Germline-derived CDR1 and CDR2 are SSHAT and FNYEAQ (reference sequence). The CDR3 length is 15 residues. The CDR3 nucleotides are TGTGCTAGCAGCTTAGCAGGGGGTCTAAAAGAGACCCAGTACTTC. This translates into CASSLAGGLKETQYF.

V usage is TRBV5-1 and J usage is TRBJ2-3; 9 nucleotides align to TRBD1. Germline V gene lookup returns CDR1 SGHRS and CDR2 YFSETQ. This CDR3 region has 15 residues. V lost 4 bases and J lost 4; bases outside the gene matches: 7. The CDR3 DNA reads as TGCGCCAGCAGCAAACGGACAGGGGAGGCAGATACGCAGTATTTT. Protein sequence: CASSKRTGEADTQYF.

This clone occurred once. The genes are TRBV5-8 and TRBJ2-1; 7 nucleotides match TRBD2. CDR3 length: 14 residues. Looked up from germline, CDR1 is SGHTS and CDR2 is YDEGEE. Losses at the gene ends were 4 bases for V and 0 bases for J; bases not matched to a gene: 1. The CDR3 region is CASSGGSSYNEQFF. As DNA, the CDR3 is TGTGCCAGCAGCGGCGGGAGCTCCTACAATGAGCAGTTCTTC.

The table lists this clone with many counts. The chain couples TRBV7-9 to TRBJ2-3; D uncertain. Germline lookup yields CDR1 SEHNR and CDR2 FQNEAQ (reference sequence). V was clipped by 2 bases and J by 2 bases, with 5 bases between them. This CDR3 is 13 amino acids long. CDR3 bases: TGTGCCAGCAGCTTACAGGCCACAGATACGCAGTATTTT. Its translation: CASSLQATDTQYF. Using reference TRBV7-9 and TRBJ2-3 for the parts outside the CDR3, the full variable domain is DTGVSQNPRHKITKRGQNVTFRCDPISEHNRLYWYRQTLGQGPEFLTYFQNEAQLEKSRLLSDRFSAERPKGSFSTLEIQRTEQGDSAMYLCASSLQATDTQYFGPGTRLTVL.

This rearrangement joins TRBV6-6 to TRBJ2-2, with D perhaps TRBD2 (6 bases). This CDR3 is built from 15 residues. From germline, CDR1 is MNHNY and CDR2 SVGAGI (reference sequence). Trimming pared 3 bases from V and 6 bases from J, leaving 14 bases between. The CDR3 loop is CASSYPRGEAGELFF. CDR3 DNA: TGTGCCAGCAGTTATCCGCGGGGCGAGGCCGGGGAGCTGTTTTTT.

V gene TRBV15 combines with J gene TRBJ2-7, with a weak D call TRBD2 (5 bases). Deletions cut 0 bases from V and 3 bases from J, with 6 bases between. The germline gives CDR1 LNHNV, CDR2 YYDKDF (reference sequence). This CDR3 contains 13 residues. DNA of the CDR3: TGTGCCACCAGCAGAGATGCGGGCTACGAGCAGTACTTC. The encoded protein is CATSRDAGYEQYF.

The CDR3 DNA sequence: TGTGCCAGCAGTAGAGGGACAGGGGTGAAGGAAAAACTGTTTTTT. It is translated as CASSRGTGVKEKLFF. The chain combines TRBV28 with TRBJ1-4; TRBD1 aligns across 10 bases. V lost 5 bases, J lost 8 bases, and 8 bases stayed unmatched. Germline loops: CDR1 MDHEN, CDR2 SYDVKM. There are 15 residues in the CDR3.

This clone has a handful of counts. J is TRBJ2-2 and V is TRBV5-5, with TRBD2 matching 12 bases. The CDR3 runs 16 residues. The V segment lost 5 bases and the J segment 6 bases; nucleotides outside the gene matches: 8. Germline V gene sequence: CDR1 SGHKS, CDR2 YYEKEE (reference sequence). CDR3 nucleotide sequence: TGTGCCAGCAGTCCGACTAGCGGGAGATTTGCCGGGGAGCTGTTTTTT. As protein: CASSPTSGRFAGELFF.

The chain links TRBV12-5 to TRBJ1-1, with D unclear. Looked up from germline, CDR1 is LGHNT and CDR2 is FRNRAP. Trimming removed 5 bases from V and 1 base from J, with 11 bases in between. This CDR3 is built from 14 residues. The CDR3 loop reads CASGRSGPNTEAFF. The CDR3 bases are TGTGCTAGTGGTAGGTCCGGGCCGAACACTGAAGCTTTCTTT. The full variable domain, its missing parts supplied by reference TRBV12-5 and TRBJ1-1, is DARVTQTPRHKVTEMGQEVTMRCQPILGHNTVFWYRQTMMQGLELLAYFRNRAPLDDSGMPKDRFSAEMPDATLATLKIQPSEPRDSAVYFCASGRSGPNTEAFFGQGTRLTVV.

V gene TRBV5-1 combines with J gene TRBJ1-1; 7 nucleotides align to TRBD1. The ends lost 7 bases at V and 2 bases at J; junction bases unmatched: 5. Germline assignment: CDR1 SGHRS and CDR2 YFSETQ. The CDR3 contains 13 residues. Here the CDR3 DNA reads TGCGCCAGCTCCGGGACAGACAACACTGAAGCTTTCTTT. Residues: CASSGTDNTEAFF.

The chain joins TRBV28 to TRBJ2-3, with D possibly being TRBD2 (6 bases). The germline V gene encodes CDR1 MDHEN and CDR2 SYDVKM. CDR3 length: 17 residues. Between the trimmed V and J ends, which lost 2 bases and 2 bases, there was a span of 17 bases. CDR3 sequence reads: CASSLKRLRDSTDTQYF. The CDR3 nucleotides read TGTGCCAGCAGTTTAAAGCGTCTACGGGACTCCACAGATACGCAGTATTTT.